Below are 11 T cell receptor beta chains sequenced from a single sample in a study of T-cell reconstitution after alpha-beta-depleted transplantation in children. For TCRbeta, the library was prepared with unique molecular identifiers. Via MiXCR, TCRdb re-called the PCR reads, giving one row per CDR3 protein. This sample yields approximately 980,000 distinct CDR3 sequences, of which roughly 29% are seen a single time; over 25% belongs to the top ten. The material sequenced was PBMCs, mostly from graft donor cells, taken 360 days after TCRalphabeta/CD19-depleted stem cell transplant. The receptors derive from a boy under two years old who had a stem cell transplant for SCID, so the T cells may come from the graft donor.

A few counts support this clonotype. The V call is TRBV25-1, the J call TRBJ2-1; TRBD1 or TRBD2 may be the D gene (6 bases each). CDR3 size: 15 residues. Germline CDR1 is MGHDK and CDR2 is SYGVNS. The V end was cut by 2 bases, the J end by 8 bases, with 16 bases between. This CDR3 reads CASSEGGAGEDEQFF. For the CDR3, the DNA is TGTGCCAGCAGTGAAGGGGGCGCAGGGGAGGATGAGCAGTTCTTC.

This clonotype was counted a few times. The chain employs TRBV4-3 and TRBJ2-5; D might be TRBD1 or TRBD2, each matching 5 bases. The CDR3 spans 14 residues. With 2 bases removed from V and 5 bases from J, the gap between germline ends came to 12 bases. Germline CDR1 LGHNA, CDR2 YSLEER. This chain's CDR3 is CASSQFRDGETQYF. In nucleotides, the CDR3 is TGCGCCAGCAGCCAATTCAGGGACGGGGAGACCCAGTACTTC.

This clonotype has a handful of counts. The chain is built from TRBV4-2 and TRBJ2-3, with 12 bases that match TRBD2. Trimming at V came to 3 bases and at J to 5 bases, leaving 6 bases not matched to a gene. The CDR3 totals 16 residues. The germline CDR1 and CDR2 sequences are LGHNA and YNFKEQ. The CDR3 nucleotides are TGTGCCAGCAGCCAGCAACTAGCGGGGGGAGTAGATACGCAGTATTTT. As protein: CASSQQLAGGVDTQYF.

This clonotype has a count of ten or more. This chain's CDR3 is CASSVDRDRAFF. CDR3 nucleotide sequence: TGCGCCAGCAGCGTGGACAGGGACAGAGCTTTCTTT. This chain joins TRBV5-1 and TRBJ1-1; 8 nucleotides line up with TRBD1. The V segment lost 4 bases and the J segment 10 bases; nucleotides outside the gene matches: 6. The CDR3 covers 12 residues. Per the germline V gene, CDR1 is SGHRS and CDR2 is YFSETQ.

The genes are TRBV18 and TRBJ2-3; D uncertain. V dropped 2 bases and J dropped 2 bases, with 14 bases sitting between them. This CDR3 region has 16 residues. Per germline, CDR1 KGHSH and CDR2 LQKENI. CDR3 bases: TGTGCCAGCTCACCAAGGTCACAGCCCTACACAGATACGCAGTATTTT. Amino acids: CASSPRSQPYTDTQYF.

This chain links TRBV7-9 with TRBJ1-1; D gene unclear. This CDR3 has 15 residues. Between the trimmed V and J ends, which lost 2 bases and 2 bases, there was a span of 12 bases. Looked up from germline, CDR1 is SEHNR and CDR2 is FQNEAQ (reference sequence). The DNA of the CDR3 is TGTGCCAGCAGCTTATGGGAAAACCGAAACACTGAAGCTTTCTTT. Protein product: CASSLWENRNTEAFF.

This chain's CDR3 is CASSAGWGAGGELFF. CDR3 DNA: TGTGCCAGCAGCGCTGGTTGGGGGGCTGGCGGGGAGCTGTTTTTT. The rearrangement joins TRBV12-3 or TRBV12-4 to TRBJ2-2; D is possibly TRBD1 or TRBD2 (6 bases each). Trimming pared 6 bases from V and 7 bases from J, leaving 18 bases between. The CDR3 is made up of 15 amino acids.

The chain links TRBV12-3 or TRBV12-4 to TRBJ2-1, with D hard to call. V lost 4 bases to trimming and J lost 0 bases, with 10 bases between them. The CDR3 consists of 15 residues. Here the CDR3 DNA reads TGTGCCAGCAGTTACCGGGTGGGCTCCTACAATGAGCAGTTCTTC. Residues: CASSYRVGSYNEQFF.

This clonotype was seen only a few times. The CDR3 DNA reads as TGCAGTGCTCTGACTAGCGGGCGACCCTCCTACAATGAGCAGTTCTTC. It specifies CSALTSGRPSYNEQFF. V gene TRBV20-1 combines with J gene TRBJ2-1, with TRBD2 identical over 10 bases. Germline V lookup: CDR1 DFQATT, CDR2 SNEGSKA (reference sequence). J gave up 0 bases and V 5 bases, and 7 bases lay outside the gene matches. The CDR3 covers 16 residues.

This clonotype was detected only a few times. The J gene is TRBJ2-1, the V gene TRBV7-9; D not certain. Trimming removed 5 bases from V and 2 bases from J, with 10 bases in between. This CDR3 comprises 14 residues. Germline CDR1 and CDR2: SEHNR and FQNEAQ (reference sequence). Here the CDR3 reads CASSRRVPYNEQFF. The DNA of the CDR3 is TGTGCCAGCAGCCGACGGGTCCCCTACAATGAGCAGTTCTTC. Supplemented by reference TRBV7-9 and TRBJ2-1, the full variable domain reads DTGVSQNPRHKITKRGQNVTFRCDPISEHNRLYWYRQTLGQGPEFLTYFQNEAQLEKSRLLSDRFSAERPKGSFSTLEIQRTEQGDSAMYLCASSRRVPYNEQFFGPGTRLTVL.

The V gene is TRBV29-1, the J gene TRBJ2-1; the match to TRBD2 covers 9 bases. From germline, CDR1 is SQVTM and CDR2 ANQGSEA. The CDR3 sequence is 16 residues long. The J segment lost 6 bases and the V segment lost 6 bases, leaving 15 bases of the junction unmatched. The CDR3 nucleotides read TGCAGCGTCGCCCCCCCGCGGCTAGCGGGGCCCAATGAGCAGTTCTTC. This sequence encodes CSVAPPRLAGPNEQFF.